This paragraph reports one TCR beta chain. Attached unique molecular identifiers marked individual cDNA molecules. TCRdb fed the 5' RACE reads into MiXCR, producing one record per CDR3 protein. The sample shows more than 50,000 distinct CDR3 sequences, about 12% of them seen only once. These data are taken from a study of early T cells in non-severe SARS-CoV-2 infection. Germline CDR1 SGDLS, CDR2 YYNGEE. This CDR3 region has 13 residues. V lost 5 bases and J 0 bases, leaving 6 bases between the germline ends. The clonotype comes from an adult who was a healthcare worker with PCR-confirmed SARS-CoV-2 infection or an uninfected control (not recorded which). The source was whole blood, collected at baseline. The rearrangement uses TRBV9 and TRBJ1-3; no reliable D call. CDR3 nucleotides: TGTGCCAGCAGGGGAGGCTCTGGAAACACCATATATTTT. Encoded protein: CASRGGSGNTIYF.